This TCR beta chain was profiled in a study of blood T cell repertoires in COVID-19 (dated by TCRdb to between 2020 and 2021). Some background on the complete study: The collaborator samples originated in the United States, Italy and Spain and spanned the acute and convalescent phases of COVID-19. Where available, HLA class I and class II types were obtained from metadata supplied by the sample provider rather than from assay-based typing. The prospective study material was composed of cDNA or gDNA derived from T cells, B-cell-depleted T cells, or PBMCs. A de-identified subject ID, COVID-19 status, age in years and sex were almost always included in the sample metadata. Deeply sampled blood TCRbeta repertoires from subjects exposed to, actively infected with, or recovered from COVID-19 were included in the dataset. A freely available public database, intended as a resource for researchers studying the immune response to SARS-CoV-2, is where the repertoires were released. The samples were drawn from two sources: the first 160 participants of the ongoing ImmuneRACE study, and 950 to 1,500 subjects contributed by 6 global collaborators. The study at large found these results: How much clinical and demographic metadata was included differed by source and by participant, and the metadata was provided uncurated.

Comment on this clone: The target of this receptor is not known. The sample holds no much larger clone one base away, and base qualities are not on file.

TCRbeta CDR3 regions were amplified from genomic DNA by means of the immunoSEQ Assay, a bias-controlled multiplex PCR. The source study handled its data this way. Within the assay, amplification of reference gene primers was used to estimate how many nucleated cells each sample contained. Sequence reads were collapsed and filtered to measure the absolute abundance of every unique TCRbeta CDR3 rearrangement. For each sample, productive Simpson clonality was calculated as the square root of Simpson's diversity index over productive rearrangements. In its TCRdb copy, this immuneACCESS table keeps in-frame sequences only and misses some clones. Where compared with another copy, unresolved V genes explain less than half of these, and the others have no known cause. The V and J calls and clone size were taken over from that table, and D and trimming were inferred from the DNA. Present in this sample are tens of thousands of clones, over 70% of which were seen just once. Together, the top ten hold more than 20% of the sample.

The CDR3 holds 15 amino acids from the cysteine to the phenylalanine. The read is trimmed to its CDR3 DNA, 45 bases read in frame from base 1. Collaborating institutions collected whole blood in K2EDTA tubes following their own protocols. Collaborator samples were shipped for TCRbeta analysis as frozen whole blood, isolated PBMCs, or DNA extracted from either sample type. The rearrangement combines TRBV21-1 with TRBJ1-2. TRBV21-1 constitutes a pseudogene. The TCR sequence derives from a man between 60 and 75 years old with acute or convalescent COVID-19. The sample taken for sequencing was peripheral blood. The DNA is TGTGCCAGCAGCAAAGAGCGGGGAGCTAACTATGGCTACACCTTC. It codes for CASSKERGANYGYTF.